This TCR beta chain was captured by sequencing in a study of brain T cells in children with intractable seizures. The sequenced cases were selected for having the highest brain T cell transcript signatures. Patients received at least one anti-epileptic drug before surgery. The table came from immunoSEQ multiplex PCR; TCRdb's copy has only in-frame clones and leaves some out. The profile shows approximately 60,000 clones, approximately 94% of them singletons. V lost 2 bases to trimming and J lost 4 bases, with 9 bases between them. Germline assignment: CDR1 SGDLS and CDR2 YYNGEE. The CDR3 contains 13 residues.

This sequence originates from a boy in the first two years of life with focal cortical dysplasia and intractable seizures. This rearrangement joins TRBV9 to TRBJ1-1; D uncertain. The starting material was peripheral blood, obtained at surgery. The CDR3 region is CASSVGQFTEAFF. CDR3 sequence (DNA): TGTGCCAGCAGCGTTGGGCAGTTCACTGAAGCTTTCTTT.